This TCR beta chain is drawn from a study of T cell responses to AZD1222 COVID-19 vaccine. Study-level points and caveats: Repertoires were sampled only after the peak T cell response.

Assay used: immunoSEQ multiplex PCR; TCRdb lists only in-frame clones, some missing. There are tens of thousands of clones in the sample; 85% to 90% occur only once, and 10% to 13% lies in the top ten. Points on this clone: Its antigen is currently unknown.

The CDR3 spans 15 residues. Deletions cut 0 bases from V and 4 bases from J, with 13 bases between. Germline CDR1 and CDR2: MNHEY and SVGEGT. The rearrangement links TRBV6-2 or TRBV6-3 to TRBJ2-7, with D hard to call. This sample comprised peripheral blood, obtained on day 0 of AZD1222 vaccination. This sequence originates from an adult in good health. CDR3 nucleotides: TGTGCCAGCAGTTACTCGACCAGGCAGCAATACGAGCAGTACTTC. Translating it yields CASSYSTRQQYEQYF.